The clone carrying this T cell receptor (beta chain) was detected once. Its antigen is as yet unknown. This CDR3 comprises 16 residues. The V end was cut by 4 bases, the J end by 6 bases, with 19 bases between. Looked up from germline, CDR1 is LGHNA and CDR2 is YNFKEQ. RNA and DNA were co-extracted from 20-30 mg of unsorted bulk tissue. Researchers generated TCR beta cDNA from around 0.55 ug of total RNA, relying on a constant-region primer. Three nested multiplex PCR rounds, a slightly modified ARM-PCR, produced the libraries for TCR beta. PCR rounds one and two used TRBV1-TRBV30 forward primers with a C-beta reverse primer for approximately 11 cycles each. TCRdb reanalysed the multiplex PCR reads using MiXCR and keeps one entry per CDR3 protein. This table holds some 55,000 distinct CDR3 sequences, 60% to 75% found once. This record comes from a study of tumor-infiltrating lymphocytes in primary liver carcinoma. Background on the study: These patients were men and women whose ages were 30 to 69 years. Tumors, staged T1-T3 N0M0, spanned about 4.2 to 11 cm. Study-wide results and caveats: Blood trailed tumors significantly in top-250-clone fraction (p = 0.039).

The sample comprised liver tumor tissue from sampling region 2. The subset here: tumor region T2, inferior pole. J is TRBJ2-1 and V is TRBV4-2; the D is unclear. This TCR came from a man aged 35 to 55 with primary liver carcinoma and hepatitis B virus infection. Here the CDR3 reads CASSRIPEVDPNEQFF. The CDR3 DNA is TGTGCCAGCAGCCGGATACCAGAAGTAGATCCCAATGAGCAGTTCTTC.